This entry lists 9 T cell receptor beta chains sequenced from one sample in a study of T cell changes during pregnancy in multiple sclerosis. Sequencing used immunoSEQ multiplex PCR; TCRdb keeps in-frame clones, though not all of them. The table records tens of thousands of clones, around 94% of them present only once. The sample was CD4+ T cells from peripheral blood mononuclear cells, taken in the second trimester of pregnancy. The receptors were sampled from a female donor with multiple sclerosis, enrolled in a pregnancy study.

This clone has more than one count but fewer than ten. The chain recombines TRBV9 with TRBJ1-5, with unresolved D. Germline loops: CDR1 SGDLS, CDR2 YYNGEE. This CDR3 comprises 14 residues. Trimming took off 0 bases at V and 4 bases at J, with 8 bases between the two ends. DNA for the CDR3: TGTGCCAGCAGCGTAGATGGAGGTAATCAGCCCCAGCATTTT. This translates into CASSVDGGNQPQHF.

This rearrangement joins TRBV29-1 to TRBJ1-2, with TRBD1 matching over 7 bases. Looked up from germline, CDR1 is SQVTM and CDR2 is ANQGSEA. The CDR3 has 13 amino acids. The junction had 1 base not matched to a gene; V was cut back by 0 bases and J by 3 bases. DNA for the CDR3: TGCAGCGTTGAAGATGACAGGGACTATGGCTACACCTTC. This translates into CSVEDDRDYGYTF.

The chain links TRBV30 to TRBJ2-1; D is undetermined. Trimming took 7 bases from V and 7 from J, leaving 17 bases between them. CDR1 is GTSNPN, CDR2 SVGIG, per germline (reference sequence). The CDR3 spans 13 residues. The CDR3 region has the DNA TGTGCCTCAACGCTCAGTTCCTTTAATGAGCAGTTCTTC. Translated: CASTLSSFNEQFF.

The chain is built from TRBV4-2 and TRBJ2-3; unclear D gene. Trimming cost V 1 base and J 6 bases, with 14 bases left between them. This CDR3 is 15 amino acids long. CDR1 is LGHNA, CDR2 YNFKEQ, per germline. CDR3 loop: CASSQGRLVEDTQYF. The CDR3 coding sequence is TGTGCCAGCAGCCAAGGTCGGTTAGTTGAGGATACGCAGTATTTT.

The rearrangement links TRBV20-1 to TRBJ1-2, with D tentatively TRBD1 (6 bases). Looked up from germline, CDR1 is DFQATT and CDR2 is SNEGSKA (reference sequence). V lost 2 bases, J lost 7 bases, and 8 bases lay in between. The CDR3 runs 11 residues. The CDR3 spells CSARKGVGYTF. The CDR3 nucleotides read TGCAGTGCTAGAAAGGGGGTTGGCTACACCTTC.

The chain combines TRBV6-6 with TRBJ2-2; 10 bases are shared with TRBD1. Germline trimming cut 6 bases from V and 6 bases from J; bases unmatched to any gene: 7. The CDR3 length is 15 residues. CDR1 and CDR2 (germline): MNHNY, SVGAGI (reference sequence). The CDR3 DNA reads as TGTGCCAGCAGCCCGACAGGGGGCGCCTCCGGGGAGCTGTTTTTT. Its protein is CASSPTGGASGELFF.

V and J are TRBV7-3 and TRBJ1-2; the D gene is possibly TRBD1 (6 bases). This CDR3 comprises 18 residues. The germline gives CDR1 SGHTA, CDR2 FQGTGA. Trimming cost V 0 bases and J 3 bases, with 20 bases left between them. CDR3: CASSLTAPAGALYYGYTF. CDR3 DNA sequence: TGTGCCAGCAGCTTAACTGCCCCTGCGGGGGCGCTATACTATGGCTACACCTTC.

A few counts support this clone. The chain couples TRBV4-3 to TRBJ2-3, with 8 nucleotides matching TRBD1. Germline V gene data show CDR1 as LGHNA and CDR2 as YSLEER. Trimming at V came to 5 bases and at J to 5 bases, leaving 9 bases not matched to a gene. This CDR3 contains 15 residues. CDR3 residues: CASSGRTGGIDTQYF. In DNA form, the CDR3 reads TGCGCCAGCAGCGGACGAACAGGGGGAATAGATACGCAGTATTTT.

This chain joins TRBV27 and TRBJ2-1; 10 bases match TRBD2. The CDR3 is 14 amino acids. CDR1 and CDR2 (germline): MNHEY, SMNVEV (reference sequence). Losses at the gene ends were 6 bases for V and 9 bases for J; bases not matched to a gene: 8. The DNA for the CDR3 is TGTGCCAGCAGGGGACTAGCGCTGACAAGTGAGCAGTTCTTC. It translates to CASRGLALTSEQFF.